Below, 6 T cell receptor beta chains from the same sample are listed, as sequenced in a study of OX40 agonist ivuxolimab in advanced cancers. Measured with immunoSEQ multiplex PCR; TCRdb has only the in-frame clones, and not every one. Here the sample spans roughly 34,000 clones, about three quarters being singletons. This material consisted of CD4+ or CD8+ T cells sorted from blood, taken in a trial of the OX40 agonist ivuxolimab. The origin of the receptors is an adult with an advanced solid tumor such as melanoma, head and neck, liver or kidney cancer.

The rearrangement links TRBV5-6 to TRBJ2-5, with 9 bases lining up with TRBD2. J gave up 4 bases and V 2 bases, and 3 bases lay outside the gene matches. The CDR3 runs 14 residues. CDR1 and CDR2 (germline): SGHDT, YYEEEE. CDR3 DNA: TGTGCCAGCAGCTTAGGGGGACTAGCAGAGACCCAGTACTTC. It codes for CASSLGGLAETQYF.

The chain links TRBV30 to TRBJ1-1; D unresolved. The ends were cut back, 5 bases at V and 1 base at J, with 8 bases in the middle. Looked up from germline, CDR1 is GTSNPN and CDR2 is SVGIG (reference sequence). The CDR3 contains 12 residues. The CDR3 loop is CAWDRPNTEAFF. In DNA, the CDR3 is TGTGCCTGGGACCGACCGAACACTGAAGCTTTCTTT.

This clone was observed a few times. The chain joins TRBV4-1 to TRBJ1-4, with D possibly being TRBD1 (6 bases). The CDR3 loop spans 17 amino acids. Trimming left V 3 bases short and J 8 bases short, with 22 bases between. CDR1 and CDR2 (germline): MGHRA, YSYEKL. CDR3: CASSQGKGTGSGEKLFF. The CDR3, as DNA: TGCGCCAGCAGCCAGGGCAAAGGCACAGGGTCTGGGGAAAAACTGTTTTTT.

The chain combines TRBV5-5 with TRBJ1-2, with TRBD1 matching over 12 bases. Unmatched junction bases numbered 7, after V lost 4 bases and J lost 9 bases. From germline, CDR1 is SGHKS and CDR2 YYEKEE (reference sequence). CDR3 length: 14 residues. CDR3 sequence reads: CASSAGTGGFSYTF. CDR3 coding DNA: TGTGCCAGCAGCGCCGGGACAGGGGGCTTCAGCTACACCTTC.

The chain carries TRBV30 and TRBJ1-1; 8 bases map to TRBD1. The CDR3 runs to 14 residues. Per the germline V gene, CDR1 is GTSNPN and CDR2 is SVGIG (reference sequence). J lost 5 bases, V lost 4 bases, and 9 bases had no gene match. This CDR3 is CAWMGQGARTEAFF. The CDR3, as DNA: TGTGCCTGGATGGGGCAGGGGGCAAGGACTGAAGCTTTCTTT.

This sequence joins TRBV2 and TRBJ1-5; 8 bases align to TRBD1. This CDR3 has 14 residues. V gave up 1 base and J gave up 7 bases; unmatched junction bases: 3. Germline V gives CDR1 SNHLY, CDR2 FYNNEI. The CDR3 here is CASSEGQGWQPQHF. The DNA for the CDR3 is TGTGCCAGCAGTGAAGGACAGGGGTGGCAGCCCCAGCATTTT.